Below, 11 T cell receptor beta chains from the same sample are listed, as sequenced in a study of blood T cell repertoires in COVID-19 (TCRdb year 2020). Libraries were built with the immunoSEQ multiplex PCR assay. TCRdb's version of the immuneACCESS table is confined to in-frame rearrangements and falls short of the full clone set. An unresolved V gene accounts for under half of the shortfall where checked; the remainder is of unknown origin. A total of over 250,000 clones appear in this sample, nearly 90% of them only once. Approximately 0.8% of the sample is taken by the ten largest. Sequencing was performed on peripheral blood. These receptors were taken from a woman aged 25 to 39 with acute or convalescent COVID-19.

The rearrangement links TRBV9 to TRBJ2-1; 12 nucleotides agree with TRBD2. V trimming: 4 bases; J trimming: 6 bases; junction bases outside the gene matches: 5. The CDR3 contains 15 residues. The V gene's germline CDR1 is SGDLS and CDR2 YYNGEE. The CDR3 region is CASSPRLAGANEQFF. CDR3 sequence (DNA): TGTGCCAGCAGCCCACGACTAGCGGGAGCCAATGAGCAGTTCTTC.

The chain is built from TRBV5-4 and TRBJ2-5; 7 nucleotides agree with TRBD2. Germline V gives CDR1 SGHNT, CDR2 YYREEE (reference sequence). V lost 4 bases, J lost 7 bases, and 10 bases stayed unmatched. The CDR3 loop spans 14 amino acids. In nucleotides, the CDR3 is TGTGCCAGCAGCGGCTTTGTGGGAGGGTCGACCCAGTACTTC. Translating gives CASSGFVGGSTQYF.

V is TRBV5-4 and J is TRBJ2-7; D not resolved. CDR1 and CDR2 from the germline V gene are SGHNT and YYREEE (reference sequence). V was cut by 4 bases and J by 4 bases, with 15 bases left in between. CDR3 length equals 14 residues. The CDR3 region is CASSPRISEYEQYF. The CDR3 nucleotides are TGTGCCAGCAGCCCTAGGATCAGCGAATACGAGCAGTACTTC.

CDR3 nucleotide sequence: TGTGCCAGCAGCTTAATCGCGGGAGTTGGGGCCGGGGAGCTGTTTTTT. This translates into CASSLIAGVGAGELFF. The J gene is TRBJ2-2, the V gene TRBV7-3, with 7 bases that match TRBD2. Germline V gene sequence: CDR1 SGHTA, CDR2 FQGTGA. This CDR3 is built from 16 residues. J was trimmed by 6 bases and V by 1 base; bases with no gene match: 8.

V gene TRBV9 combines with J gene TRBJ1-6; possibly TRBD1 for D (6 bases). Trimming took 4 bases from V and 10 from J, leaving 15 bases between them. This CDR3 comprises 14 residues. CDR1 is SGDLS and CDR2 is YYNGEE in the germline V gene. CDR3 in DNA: TGTGCCAGCAGCCCCGCCGGGACAAACTCACCCCTCCACTTT. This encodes CASSPAGTNSPLHF.

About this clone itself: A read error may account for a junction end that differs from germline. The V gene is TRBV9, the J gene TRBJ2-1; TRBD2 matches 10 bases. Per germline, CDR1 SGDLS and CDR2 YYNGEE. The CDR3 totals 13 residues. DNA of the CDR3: TGTGCCAGCACCGTAGCGGGAGGCAATGAGCAGTTCTTC. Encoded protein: CASTVAGGNEQFF. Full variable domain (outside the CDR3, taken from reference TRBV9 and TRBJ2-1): DSGVTQTPKHLITATGQRVTLRCSPRSGDLSVYWYQQSLDQGLQFLIQYYNGEERAKGNILERFSAQQFPDLHSELNLSSLELGDSALYFCASTVAGGNEQFFGPGTRLTVL.

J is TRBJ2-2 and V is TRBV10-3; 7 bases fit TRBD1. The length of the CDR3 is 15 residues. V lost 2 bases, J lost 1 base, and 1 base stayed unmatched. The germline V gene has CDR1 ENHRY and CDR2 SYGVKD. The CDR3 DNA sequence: TGTGCCATCAGTGAGACAGGGGTGAACACCGGGGAGCTGTTTTTT. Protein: CAISETGVNTGELFF.

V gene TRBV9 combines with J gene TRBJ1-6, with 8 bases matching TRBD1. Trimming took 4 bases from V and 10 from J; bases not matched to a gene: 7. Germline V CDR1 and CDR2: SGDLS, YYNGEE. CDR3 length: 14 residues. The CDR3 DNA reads TGTGCCAGCAGCCCGACAGGGGCGGGCTCACCCCTCCACTTT. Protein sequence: CASSPTGAGSPLHF.

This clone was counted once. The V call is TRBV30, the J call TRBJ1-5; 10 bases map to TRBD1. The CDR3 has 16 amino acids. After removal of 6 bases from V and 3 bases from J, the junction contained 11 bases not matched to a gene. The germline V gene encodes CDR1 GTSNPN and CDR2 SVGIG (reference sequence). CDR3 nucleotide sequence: TGTGCCTGTTCTGGGAGGACAGGGGGGTTCAATCAGCCCCAGCATTTT. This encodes CACSGRTGGFNQPQHF.

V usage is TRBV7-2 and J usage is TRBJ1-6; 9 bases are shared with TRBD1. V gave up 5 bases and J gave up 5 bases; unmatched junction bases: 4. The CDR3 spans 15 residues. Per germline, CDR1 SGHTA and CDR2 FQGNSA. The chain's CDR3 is CASSPGDRDNSPLHF. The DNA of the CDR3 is TGTGCCAGCAGCCCAGGGGACAGGGATAATTCACCCCTCCACTTT.

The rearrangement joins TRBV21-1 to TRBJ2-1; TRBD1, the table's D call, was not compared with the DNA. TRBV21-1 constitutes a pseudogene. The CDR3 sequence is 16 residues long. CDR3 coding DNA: TGTGCCAGCAGCACGAGACGTAAGGGGTTGTACAATGAGCAGTTCTTC. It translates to CASSTRRKGLYNEQFF.